The clone carrying this TCR beta chain has a single count. This sample was included in a study of blood T cell repertoires in COVID-19. Overall study: The United States, Italy and Spain were the sources of the acute and convalescent COVID-19 samples. Nucleic acid was either cDNA or gDNA, and it came from T cells, B-cell-depleted T cells, or PBMCs.

Trimming removed 3 bases at V and 10 bases at J, with 25 bases between. The CDR3 extends over 17 amino acids. Germline V gene sequence: CDR1 DFQATT, CDR2 SNEGSKA (reference sequence). Libraries were prepared by immunoSEQ multiplex PCR; TCRdb keeps only in-frame clonotypes and omits some of them. The repertoire includes 190,000 or so clones, roughly nine tenths of them detected once, and 0.75% to 0.9% sits in the top ten. Sequenced: peripheral blood. The TCR originated in a woman in her 70s with acute or convalescent COVID-19. The chain couples TRBV20-1 to TRBJ1-6; no clear D. Here the CDR3 reads CSASGSSSRNPYSPLHF. The CDR3 region has the DNA TGCAGTGCTAGTGGGTCTAGTTCGAGGAACCCGTACTCACCCCTCCACTTT.